Following are 2 T cell receptor beta chains from one sample sequenced in a study of cytomegalovirus exposure and HLA in healthy donors. PCR employed 60 Vbeta and 13 Jbeta primers. Assay: immunoSEQ multiplex PCR; the TCRdb copy retains only in-frame clones and omits some. The sample lists 150,000 to 200,000 clones, roughly 80% seen once, with about 1.4% in the top ten. The sample was PBMCs. The receptors shown here come from a woman between 25 and 40 years old in good health and CMV-seronegative.

There are a few counts of this clone. The chain employs TRBV5-6 and TRBJ1-3; D might be TRBD1 (5 bases). V was trimmed by 5 bases and J by 0 bases, leaving 12 bases between them. CDR3 length: 15 residues. Germline V gene data show CDR1 as SGHDT and CDR2 as YYEEEE. The CDR3 bases are TGTGCCAGCAGACCGGGACTGAACTCTGGAAACACCATATATTTT. Protein: CASRPGLNSGNTIYF.

The genes are TRBV6-5 and TRBJ1-1, with TRBD1 matching 7 bases. The CDR3 has 15 residues. With V trimmed by 6 bases and J by 1 base, 8 bases remained unmatched. The germline V gene encodes CDR1 MNHEY and CDR2 SVGAGI. CDR3 bases: TGTGCCAGCAGGGCTTGGGGACAGAAGAACACTGAAGCTTTCTTT. It translates to CASRAWGQKNTEAFF.